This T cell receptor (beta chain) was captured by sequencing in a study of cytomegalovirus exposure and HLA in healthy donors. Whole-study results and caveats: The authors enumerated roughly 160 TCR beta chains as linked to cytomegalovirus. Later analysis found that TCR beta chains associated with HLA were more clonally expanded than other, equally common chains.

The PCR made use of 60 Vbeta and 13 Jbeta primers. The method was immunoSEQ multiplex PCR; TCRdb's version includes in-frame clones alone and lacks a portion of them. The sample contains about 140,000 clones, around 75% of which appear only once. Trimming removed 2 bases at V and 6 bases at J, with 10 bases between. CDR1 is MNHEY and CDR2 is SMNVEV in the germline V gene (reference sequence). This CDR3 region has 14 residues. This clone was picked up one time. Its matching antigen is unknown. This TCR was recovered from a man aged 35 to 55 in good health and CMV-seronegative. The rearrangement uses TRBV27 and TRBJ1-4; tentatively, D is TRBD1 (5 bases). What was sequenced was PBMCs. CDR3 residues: CASSLAGYDEKLFF. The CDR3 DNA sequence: TGTGCCAGCAGTTTAGCAGGGTACGATGAAAAACTGTTTTTT.